Each of the 7 T cell receptor beta chains below was sequenced from the same sample in a study of shared clonotypes between healthy human individuals (dated by TCRdb to between 2020 and 2021). The protocol used for the library was the immunoSEQ multiplex PCR assay. TCRdb obtained this table from immuneACCESS and retained in-frame rearrangements with V and J assigned. These tables miss some clones; where compared with another copy, unresolved V genes account for less than half of the shortfall, and the remainder is unexplained. The sample yields roughly 2,300,000 clones; 92% were counted once. The ten largest clones represent 0.3% to 0.4% of the sample. Sequencing input: naive CD4+ T cells from PBMCs. The sample's cell subset or site, from its label and the paper: CD45RA+ positively selected. Source of these receptors: a man between 18 and 29 years old in good health. Some clones in this sample may be carry-over from other donors' samples.

The V gene is TRBV4-2, the J gene TRBJ2-5; D not certain. CDR3 length: 13 residues. The germline V and J ends were trimmed by 2 bases and 8 bases, with 12 bases remaining between them. The germline V gene encodes CDR1 LGHNA and CDR2 YNFKEQ. In DNA form, the CDR3 reads TGTGCCAGCAGCCAACTAGGGCAAGGAACCCAGTACTTC. This gives the protein CASSQLGQGTQYF.

CDR3 nucleotides: TGCGCCAGCAGCTTTTCGGGGAATTCCGCGAACACCGGGGAGCTGTTTTTT. Translation: CASSFSGNSANTGELFF. The J gene is TRBJ2-2, the V gene TRBV5-1; D is perhaps TRBD2 (5 bases). This CDR3 has 17 amino acids. Germline CDR1 reads SGHRS; CDR2 reads YFSETQ. The V and J ends lost 2 bases and 0 bases respectively, with 14 bases between them.

The chain carries TRBV11-3 and TRBJ2-7, with D possibly being TRBD2 (6 bases). The CDR3 contains 15 residues. The germline V gene has CDR1 SGHNT and CDR2 YENEEA. The ends were cut back, 3 bases at V and 2 bases at J, with 14 bases in the middle. CDR3 sequence (DNA): TGTGCCAGCAGCTTCCCGGACCGGAGGGCCTACGAGCAGTACTTC. This translates into CASSFPDRRAYEQYF. Full variable domain (rest looked up from reference TRBV11-3 and TRBJ2-7): EAGVVQSPRYKIIEKKQPVAFWCNPISGHNTLYWYLQNLGQGPELLIRYENEEAVDDSQLPKDRFSAERLKGVDSTLKIQPAELGDSAVYLCASSFPDRRAYEQYFGPGTRLTVT.

This sequence joins TRBV7-2 and TRBJ1-2; no firm D call. Germline V gene data show CDR1 as SGHTA and CDR2 as FQGNSA. V lost 1 base to trimming and J lost 8 bases, with 23 bases between them. The CDR3 is 17 amino acids. CDR3: CASSLDSQEGRLGGYTF. In nucleotides, the CDR3 is TGTGCCAGCAGCTTAGATAGTCAGGAAGGAAGGCTTGGGGGCTACACCTTC.

This chain uses TRBV4-2 with TRBJ2-3; TRBD2 might be the D (6 bases). CDR1 LGHNA and CDR2 YNFKEQ come from the germline V gene. This CDR3 region has 15 residues. Trimming stripped 5 bases from V and 4 bases from J, with 16 bases between. This CDR3 reads CASSLDAGRADTQYF. For the CDR3, the DNA is TGTGCCAGCAGCTTGGATGCGGGAAGGGCAGATACGCAGTATTTT.

The gene calls are TRBV7-9 and TRBJ2-1, with D tentatively TRBD2 (5 bases). The CDR3 loop spans 11 amino acids. The germline gives CDR1 SEHNR, CDR2 FQNEAQ (reference sequence). Trimming shortened V by 5 bases and J by 12 bases, and 11 bases separated the two germline ends. The CDR3 bases are TGTGCCAGCAGCCCCGGGGTGCTGCAGTTCTTC. Translated, it gives CASSPGVLQFF.

This clone was found a few times. The V gene is TRBV5-1, the J gene TRBJ2-7; 11 bases fit TRBD1. This CDR3 has 14 residues. V shed 4 bases, J shed 3 bases, and the junction held 3 bases outside the gene matches. The germline CDR1 and CDR2 sequences are SGHRS and YFSETQ. CDR3 in DNA: TGCGCCAGCAGCCACGGGACAGGGGGCTACGAGCAGTACTTC. Its translation is CASSHGTGGYEQYF. The entire variable domain, with the rest obtained from reference TRBV5-1 and TRBJ2-7, is as follows: KAGVTQTPRYLIKTRGQQVTLSCSPISGHRSVSWYQQTPGQGLQFLFEYFSETQRNKGNFPGRFSGRQFSNSRSEMNVSTLELGDSALYLCASSHGTGGYEQYFGPGTRLTVT.